This T cell receptor (beta chain) was identified during a study of identical twins. In its sample, this clonotype was seen a few times. Its specificity is not known. A universal primer site was added by template switching, and unique molecular identifiers were carried by the cDNA. TCRdb redid the calling of the 5' RACE reads with MiXCR, one entry per CDR3 protein. Seen here are some 1,700,000 distinct CDR3 sequences, around a third observed once, and the top ten hold 0.25% to 0.3%. Deletions cut 4 bases from V and 8 bases from J, with 13 bases between. The CDR3 has 13 residues. The germline gives CDR1 KGHDR, CDR2 SFDVKD. Study observations and caveats: Invariant T cells like MAIT and iNKT could partly confound the zero-insertion analyses. Carriage of fewer insertions was seen in abundant cord blood beta clonotypes, whereas memory repertoires showed none.

Sequencing was carried out using cord blood. V usage is TRBV24-1 and J usage is TRBJ1-2, with a tentative D call TRBD1 (6 bases). This TCR was sampled from a newborn girl in good health. The CDR3 nucleotides read TGTGCCACCAGTGACCCAGGGGAGCAGGGCTACACCTTC. Protein product: CATSDPGEQGYTF.